Below are 24 T cell receptor beta chains sequenced from a single sample in a study of cytomegalovirus exposure and HLA in healthy donors. Libraries were prepared by immunoSEQ multiplex PCR; TCRdb keeps only in-frame clonotypes and omits some of them. The sample has 250,000 to 300,000 clones; 80% to 90% are singletons. Sequenced: PBMCs. These receptors originate from a woman aged 18-29 years in good health and CMV-seronegative.

V gene TRBV18 combines with J gene TRBJ2-5; 10 bases line up with TRBD1. Germline V gives CDR1 KGHSH, CDR2 LQKENI. V was pared by 2 bases and J by 4 bases, with 1 base of the junction left unmatched. The CDR3 has 14 residues. The CDR3 DNA sequence: TGTGCCAGCTCACCAGACAGGGGGCTAGAGACCCAGTACTTC. Its protein product is CASSPDRGLETQYF.

The gene calls are TRBV12-5 and TRBJ1-1, with D uncertain. V lost 1 base and J lost 2, with 5 bases in between. CDR3 length: 13 residues. Looked up from germline, CDR1 is LGHNT and CDR2 is FRNRAP. The CDR3 sequence is CASGLAFNTEAFF. In DNA, the CDR3 is TGTGCTAGTGGTTTGGCTTTTAACACTGAAGCTTTCTTT.

The chain links TRBV4-1 to TRBJ2-7, with D perhaps matching TRBD2 (6 bases). V lost 0 bases to trimming and J lost 2 bases, with 14 bases between them. Germline V gene sequence: CDR1 MGHRA, CDR2 YSYEKL. CDR3 length: 16 residues. CDR3 residues: CASSQDLGEATYEQYF. The DNA for the CDR3 is TGCGCCAGCAGCCAAGATTTGGGGGAGGCGACCTACGAGCAGTACTTC.

The chain is built from TRBV7-6 and TRBJ2-6; 8 bases agree with TRBD1. V lost 5 bases and J lost 4; bases outside the gene matches: 10. Germline V gene sequence: CDR1 SGHVS, CDR2 FNYEAQ. There are 17 residues in the CDR3. CDR3 sequence: CASSAGTGLGGANVLTF. The CDR3 nucleotides read TGTGCCAGCAGCGCGGGGACAGGACTCGGGGGGGCCAACGTCCTGACTTTC.

V and J are TRBV6-5 and TRBJ2-1, with 7 bases fitting TRBD2. The V segment lost 0 bases and the J segment 6 bases; nucleotides outside the gene matches: 8. CDR3 size: 16 residues. The V gene's germline CDR1 is MNHEY and CDR2 SVGAGI. The CDR3 loop reads CASSYSRGEVVNEQFF. DNA of the CDR3: TGTGCCAGCAGTTACTCTCGGGGGGAAGTCGTCAATGAGCAGTTCTTC.

The chain carries TRBV27 and TRBJ2-7; maybe TRBD1 (6 bases). The ends were cut back, 5 bases at V and 0 bases at J, with 20 bases in the middle. Germline V gene data show CDR1 as MNHEY and CDR2 as SMNVEV (reference sequence). The CDR3 spans 17 residues. The CDR3 loop reads CASSPLGHPRTSYEQYF. Written as DNA, the CDR3 is TGTGCCAGCAGTCCATTGGGACACCCAAGAACCTCCTACGAGCAGTACTTC.

V usage is TRBV7-2 and J usage is TRBJ2-7, with 11 bases aligning to TRBD2. This CDR3 has 15 residues. CDR1 and CDR2 from the germline V gene are SGHTA and FQGNSA. V trimming: 6 bases; J trimming: 4 bases; junction bases outside the gene matches: 8. CDR3 nucleotide sequence: TGTGCCAGCAGGCCTGGACTAGCGGGCCTTTACGAGCAGTACTTC. It codes for CASRPGLAGLYEQYF.

This clone appeared once. In nucleotides, the CDR3 is TGTGCCAGCTCACCGTTTCCCTCGGACAGGGATAGCAATCAGCCCCAGCATTTT. Protein: CASSPFPSDRDSNQPQHF. The rearrangement uses TRBV18 and TRBJ1-5; 8 positions agree with TRBD1. The CDR3 runs 18 residues. The V gene's germline CDR1 is KGHSH and CDR2 LQKENI. V trimming: 3 bases; J trimming: 0 bases; junction bases outside the gene matches: 10.

The rearrangement uses TRBV30 and TRBJ1-2, with TRBD1 as a possible D gene (5 bases). Germline-derived CDR1 and CDR2 are GTSNPN and SVGIG (reference sequence). The CDR3 extends over 17 amino acids. The V end was cut by 1 base, the J end by 7 bases, with 25 bases between. The CDR3 coding sequence is TGTGCCTGGAGTGATGGAGGGGCCCATGGCCAGGGTGCTGGCTACACCTTC. It translates to CAWSDGGAHGQGAGYTF. The entire variable domain, with the rest obtained from reference TRBV30 and TRBJ1-2, is as follows: SQTIHQWPATLVQPVGSPLSLECTVEGTSNPNLYWYRQAAGRGLQLLFYSVGIGQISSEVPQNLSASRPQDRQFILSSKKLLLSDSGFYLCAWSDGGAHGQGAGYTFGSGTRLTVV.

The chain recombines TRBV4-3 with TRBJ1-1; unclear D gene. The CDR3 length is 15 residues. Germline assignment: CDR1 LGHNA and CDR2 YSLEER. The V end was cut by 0 bases, the J end by 1 base, with 9 bases between. The CDR3 DNA sequence: TGCGCCAGCAGCCAAGAGTGGAGGAGGAACACTGAAGCTTTCTTT. This codes for CASSQEWRRNTEAFF.

The chain recombines TRBV5-6 with TRBJ2-1; D is uncertain. This CDR3 is 15 amino acids long. Germline V gives CDR1 SGHDT, CDR2 YYEEEE. V dropped 4 bases and J dropped 3 bases, with 14 bases sitting between them. This CDR3 is CASSPTDNHYNEQFF. DNA of the CDR3: TGTGCCAGCAGCCCCACCGACAACCACTACAATGAGCAGTTCTTC.

The chain links TRBV5-1 to TRBJ2-6; tentatively, D is TRBD1 (7 bases). CDR1 and CDR2 from the germline V gene are SGHRS and YFSETQ. This CDR3 region has 16 residues. Between the trimmed V and J ends, which lost 6 bases and 0 bases, there was a span of 13 bases. The CDR3 DNA sequence: TGCGCCAGCACCGCGGGACAGACCTCTGGGGCCAACGTCCTGACTTTC. As protein: CASTAGQTSGANVLTF.

This sequence joins TRBV11-1 and TRBJ1-1; 8 bases map to TRBD1. V was clipped by 3 bases and J by 4 bases; unmatched bases: 1. Looked up from germline, CDR1 is SGHAT and CDR2 is FQDESV (reference sequence). The CDR3 length is 13 residues. The chain's CDR3 is CASSFTGGTEAFF. The CDR3 DNA is TGTGCCAGCAGCTTTACAGGGGGCACTGAAGCTTTCTTT.

The gene calls are TRBV28 and TRBJ1-2; a weak D match, TRBD1 (6 bases). Germline V gene data show CDR1 as MDHEN and CDR2 as SYDVKM. V lost 4 bases and J lost 1, with 19 bases in between. The CDR3 contains 17 residues. The CDR3 spells CASSSSGQRVDNYGYTF. DNA for the CDR3: TGTGCCAGCAGTTCTAGTGGACAGAGGGTCGATAACTATGGCTACACCTTC.

For the CDR3, the DNA is TGTGCCAGCAGTTACTCGGGGGGACGCGAAGCTTTCTTT. The encoded protein is CASSYSGGREAFF. The rearrangement joins TRBV6-5 to TRBJ1-1; the D gene is possibly TRBD1 (5 bases). V was shortened by 0 bases and J by 8 bases, with 10 bases between the two germline ends. CDR1 is MNHEY and CDR2 is SVGAGI in the germline V gene. The CDR3 consists of 13 residues.

This sequence joins TRBV5-6 and TRBJ2-1, with 11 bases fitting TRBD2. CDR1 is SGHDT, CDR2 YYEEEE, per germline. The V gene end was trimmed by 0 bases and the J gene end by 4 bases; junction bases not matched to a gene: 3. This CDR3 comprises 16 residues. The CDR3 region has the DNA TGTGCCAGCAGCTTGGGGCTAGCGGGGGGATACAATGAGCAGTTCTTC. This codes for CASSLGLAGGYNEQFF.

This rearrangement joins TRBV28 to TRBJ1-1, with D possibly being TRBD1 (6 bases). V shed 5 bases and J shed 3 bases, with 16 bases lying between them. This CDR3 is built from 15 residues. Germline CDR1 and CDR2: MDHEN and SYDVKM. The CDR3 loop reads CASSPTQGWDTEAFF. The CDR3 DNA reads TGTGCCAGCAGTCCAACACAGGGATGGGACACTGAAGCTTTCTTT.

This chain joins TRBV7-3 and TRBJ1-3; D perhaps matches TRBD1 (5 bases). This CDR3 region has 14 residues. CDR1 and CDR2 (germline): SGHTA, FQGTGA. V shed 2 bases and J shed 4 bases, with 9 bases lying between them. The CDR3 nucleotides read TGTGCCAGCAGCTTACAGGGATTCGGAAACACCATATATTTT. This sequence encodes CASSLQGFGNTIYF.

The V and J genes are TRBV9 and TRBJ2-7, with D hard to call. Trimming stripped 4 bases from V and 5 bases from J, with 13 bases between. Per the germline V gene, CDR1 is SGDLS and CDR2 is YYNGEE. CDR3 length: 13 residues. CDR3 sequence reads: CASSPQASHEQYF. The CDR3 nucleotides read TGTGCCAGCAGCCCCCAAGCTTCCCACGAGCAGTACTTC.

The rearrangement joins TRBV28 to TRBJ2-7, with D possibly matching TRBD2 (6 bases). The CDR3 is made up of 14 amino acids. In germline, CDR1 is MDHEN, CDR2 SYDVKM. Trimming shortened V by 6 bases and J by 4 bases, and 16 bases separated the two germline ends. The chain's CDR3 is CASSRGTLRYEQYF. The CDR3 coding sequence is TGTGCCAGCAGCCGTGGGACTCTCAGATACGAGCAGTACTTC.

This clone was found a few times. The rearrangement uses TRBV19 and TRBJ1-4; 9 bases line up with TRBD1. The ends lost 9 bases at V and 11 bases at J; junction bases unmatched: 7. This CDR3 is 12 amino acids long. The V gene's germline CDR1 is LNHDA and CDR2 SQIVND (reference sequence). CDR3 bases: TGTGCCAGCGGGACAGGGCTCGATAAACTGTTTTTT. This gives the protein CASGTGLDKLFF.

The gene calls are TRBV30 and TRBJ1-5; no clear D gene. Germline CDR1 and CDR2: GTSNPN and SVGIG (reference sequence). The CDR3 runs 15 residues. The ends were cut back, 2 bases at V and 3 bases at J, with 14 bases in the middle. In DNA form, the CDR3 reads TGTGCCTGGAGTTGGGGAGGAGGGAACAATCAGCCCCAGCATTTT. It translates to CAWSWGGGNNQPQHF.

This clone turned up a few times. The chain joins TRBV7-6 to TRBJ2-7; 7 bases agree with TRBD2. The CDR3 spans 15 residues. The ends lost 2 bases at V and 0 bases at J; junction bases unmatched: 4. Germline-derived CDR1 and CDR2 are SGHVS and FNYEAQ. The CDR3 reads CASSLRASGSYEQYF. Written as DNA, the CDR3 is TGTGCCAGCAGCTTACGCGCTAGCGGCTCCTACGAGCAGTACTTC.

The chain employs TRBV5-1 and TRBJ1-5; 7 nucleotides line up with TRBD1. This CDR3 is 15 amino acids long. The germline CDR1 and CDR2 sequences are SGHRS and YFSETQ. V shed 1 base, J shed 5 bases, and the junction held 6 bases outside the gene matches. The CDR3 is CASSLTGDTYQPQHF. As DNA, the CDR3 is TGCGCCAGCAGCTTGACAGGGGATACTTATCAGCCCCAGCATTTT.